This paragraph covers one T cell receptor (beta chain) sequence. Its antigen target is currently unknown. No qualities accompany the bases; no much larger clone lies one base away. The immunoSEQ Assay, a bias-controlled multiplex PCR, was used to amplify TCRbeta CDR3 regions from genomic DNA. In the original analysis: The number of nucleated cells in each sample was estimated by amplification of reference gene primers within the assay. To quantify the absolute abundance of each unique TCRbeta CDR3 rearrangement, sequence reads were collapsed and filtered. For each sample, productive Simpson clonality was calculated as the square root of Simpson's diversity index across productive rearrangements. TCRdb's version of the immuneACCESS table is confined to in-frame rearrangements and falls short of the full clone set. An unresolved V gene accounts for under half of the shortfall where checked; the remainder is of unknown origin. D and trimming were read from the DNA, whereas the V and J calls and clone size are those reported in that table. In all, the sample holds over 200,000 clones, and about 91% of those were seen once. 1.2% of the sample goes to the ten largest clones.

CDR1 MDHEN and CDR2 SYDVKM are derived from the germline V gene. V is shortened by 6 bases, J by 6 bases, and the region joining them spans 27 bases. Spanning cysteine to phenylalanine, the CDR3 consists of 17 amino acids. Left in the record is the CDR3 DNA by itself, 51 bases read in frame from the first base. This record belongs to a study of blood T cell repertoires in COVID-19 (TCRdb year 2020). With regard to the full study: The collaborator samples originated in the United States, Italy and Spain and spanned the acute and convalescent phases of COVID-19. The prospective study material was composed of cDNA or gDNA derived from T cells, B-cell-depleted T cells, or PBMCs. Nearly every sample came with metadata listing a de-identified subject ID, COVID-19 status, age in years and sex. HLA class I and class II types, where available, came from metadata supplied by the sample provider rather than from assay-based typing. The repertoires were made available in a free public database intended to serve as a resource for research on the immune response to SARS-CoV-2. Deeply sampled blood TCRbeta repertoires from subjects exposed to, actively infected with, or recovered from COVID-19 were included in the dataset. Samples were obtained from the ongoing ImmuneRACE study (first 160 participants) and from 1,254 subjects provided by 6 global collaborators. The paper's findings and limits, for the study overall: Clinical and demographic metadata were provided uncurated, with the amount varying by source and participant.

Participants in the prospective study were enrolled through a virtual design, were aged 18 to 89 years, and lived in about 25 United States geographic areas. In the prospective study, participants were assigned to cohorts based on the clinical history participants reported in a screening survey and a study questionnaire. Mobile phlebotomists in the prospective study collected whole blood, serum and a nasopharyngeal or oropharyngeal swab from every participant. Prospective study participants could optionally give additional blood draws and questionnaires over an approximately two-month period. Blood samples from the prospective study were shipped frozen or at room temperature prior to DNA extraction.

The sequence derives from a human donor in a cohort exposed to, infected with or recovered from COVID-19 (not recorded which). The donor label of this sample is uncertain. The sample was PBMCs or T cells enriched from blood (not recorded which). The chain is encoded by TRBV28 joined to TRBJ2-7, and TRBD1 may be the D gene, going by 5 matching bases. At the DNA level, the sequence is TGTGCCAGCAGAGACCTGGGGCAGGGTTTCGGAAAGGCCGAGCAGTACTTC. It encodes CASRDLGQGFGKAEQYF.